The rows below give T cell receptor beta chains drawn from one sample of a study of blood T cell repertoires in COVID-19. Sequencing used immunoSEQ multiplex PCR; TCRdb keeps in-frame clones, though not all of them. Of roughly 220,000 clones listed, around 81% are singletons. Sequencing input: peripheral blood. The receptor source for this set is a woman between 55 and 75 years old with acute or convalescent COVID-19. Each CDR3 is given with its conserved first and last residue. A D gene is named only where the DNA matches it firmly. Clone size is given for some rows only: seen once, a few or many times, or a class if the clone is expanded.

J: TRBJ2-1; size: .; D: .; V: TRBV5-6; CDR3: CASSLGPTSDNEQFF; DNA: TGTGCCAGCAGCTTGGGCCCCACGAGCGACAATGAGCAGTTCTTC
J: TRBJ1-4; size: once; D: .; V: TRBV4-1; CDR3: CASSQLPPFRGGDEKLFF; DNA: TGCGCCAGCAGCCAACTACCTCCCTTCAGGGGTGGGGATGAAAAACTGTTTTTT
J: TRBJ2-2; size: .; D: TRBD2; V: TRBV5-1; CDR3: CASSLELTSGRTGELFF; DNA: TGCGCCAGCAGCTTGGAATTGACTAGCGGGCGAACCGGGGAGCTGTTTTTT
J: TRBJ2-3; size: .; D: .; V: TRBV3-1/TRBV3-2; CDR3: CASSQDWVGHRADTQYF; DNA: TGTGCCAGCAGCCAAGATTGGGTAGGACATAGGGCAGATACGCAGTATTTT
J: TRBJ2-7; size: few; D: .; V: TRBV18; CDR3: CASSPIDRYEQYF; DNA: TGTGCCAGCTCACCAATAGACAGATACGAGCAGTACTTC
J: TRBJ1-6; size: .; D: TRBD1; V: TRBV4-1; CDR3: CASSHRSGQGANSPLHF; DNA: TGCGCCAGCAGCCATAGATCGGGACAGGGGGCGAATTCACCCCTCCACTTT
J: TRBJ2-7; size: .; D: .; V: TRBV20-1; CDR3: CSARDNYEQYF; DNA: TGCAGTGCTCGGGACAACTACGAGCAGTACTTC
J: TRBJ1-1; size: .; D: TRBD1; V: TRBV9; CDR3: CASSRDRAGTEAFF; DNA: TGTGCCAGCAGCCGGGACAGGGCGGGCACTGAAGCTTTCTTT
J: TRBJ1-5; size: few; D: .; V: TRBV2; CDR3: CASRDYNQPQHF; DNA: TGTGCCAGCAGAGACTACAATCAGCCCCAGCATTTT
J: TRBJ2-2; size: .; D: TRBD1; V: TRBV7-3; CDR3: CASLDRGDNTGELFF; DNA: TGTGCCAGCTTAGACAGGGGTGATAACACCGGGGAGCTGTTTTTT
J: TRBJ2-5; size: .; D: TRBD2; V: TRBV4-1; CDR3: CASSQDRAGGQETQYF; DNA: TGCGCCAGCAGCCAAGATCGGGCGGGGGGACAAGAGACCCAGTACTTC
J: TRBJ2-3; size: .; D: TRBD2; V: TRBV13; CDR3: CASSLGASGGYTDTQYF; DNA: TGTGCCAGCAGCTTAGGGGCTAGCGGGGGGTACACAGATACGCAGTATTTT
J: TRBJ2-5; size: .; D: TRBD2; V: TRBV4-2; CDR3: CASSQASGGLGAQYF; DNA: TGTGCCAGCAGCCAAGCGAGCGGGGGACTGGGAGCCCAGTACTTC
J: TRBJ2-3; size: .; D: .; V: TRBV7-9; CDR3: CASTRGLAVTDTQYF; DNA: TGTGCCAGCACCCGAGGGCTAGCCGTAACAGATACGCAGTATTTT
J: TRBJ1-6; size: once; D: .; V: TRBV9; CDR3: CASSVGPGLVSPLHF; DNA: TGTGCCAGCAGCGTAGGTCCAGGGCTAGTGTCACCCCTCCACTTT
J: TRBJ2-3; size: .; D: TRBD2; V: TRBV2; CDR3: CASSAGTSGGDTQYF; DNA: TGTGCCAGCAGCGCCGGGACTAGCGGGGGAGATACGCAGTATTTT
J: TRBJ1-6; size: .; D: .; V: TRBV3-1/TRBV3-2; CDR3: CASSQAGDSPLHF; DNA: TGTGCCAGCAGCCAAGCAGGGGATTCACCCCTCCACTTT
J: TRBJ2-1; size: .; D: .; V: TRBV5-6; CDR3: CASSFGQNEQFF; DNA: TGTGCCAGCAGCTTCGGACAAAATGAGCAGTTCTTC
J: TRBJ1-1; size: .; D: .; V: TRBV5-6; CDR3: CASSLAGRGNTEAFF; DNA: TGTGCCAGCAGCTTGGCCGGTAGGGGGAACACTGAAGCTTTCTTT
J: TRBJ2-5; size: .; D: .; V: TRBV7-3; CDR3: CASSAYGSAETQYF; DNA: TGTGCCAGCAGCGCCTATGGGAGTGCGGAGACCCAGTACTTC
J: TRBJ1-4; size: .; D: .; V: TRBV29-1; CDR3: CSVVVRNNEKLFF; DNA: TGCAGCGTTGTTGTCAGGAACAATGAAAAACTGTTTTTT
J: TRBJ1-1; size: .; D: .; V: TRBV3-1/TRBV3-2; CDR3: CASSSQGMLATEAFF; DNA: TGTGCCAGCAGCTCCCAGGGTATGTTAGCCACTGAAGCTTTCTTT
J: TRBJ1-1; size: .; D: TRBD1; V: TRBV3-1/TRBV3-2; CDR3: CASSTHRGSTEAFF; DNA: TGTGCCAGCAGCACCCACAGGGGGAGTACTGAAGCTTTCTTT
J: TRBJ1-3; size: .; D: .; V: TRBV9; CDR3: CASSATEWPGNTIYF; DNA: TGTGCCAGCAGCGCCACCGAATGGCCTGGAAACACCATATATTTT
J: TRBJ1-1; size: .; D: .; V: TRBV30; CDR3: CSARTGWLTEAFF; DNA: TGTAGCGCTAGAACGGGATGGTTAACTGAAGCTTTCTTT
J: TRBJ2-3; size: .; D: TRBD1; V: TRBV19; CDR3: CASSKTGAFTDTQYF; DNA: TGTGCCAGTAGTAAAACAGGGGCCTTCACAGATACGCAGTATTTT
J: TRBJ2-2; size: .; D: .; V: TRBV24-1; CDR3: CATSDRTQATGELFF; DNA: TGTGCCACCAGTGATCGGACTCAAGCAACCGGGGAGCTGTTTTTT
J: TRBJ1-3; size: .; D: TRBD1; V: TRBV7-9; CDR3: CASSQTQGSGNTIYF; DNA: TGTGCCAGCAGCCAGACACAGGGGTCTGGAAACACCATATATTTT